The 25 T cell receptor beta chains below all came from one sample that was sequenced in a study of naive and memory T cell subsets (dated 2017 in TCRdb). The receptor library was made with UMI-ligation and nested PCR. Reads for this sample came from an Illumina MiSeq. To cover both TRBC1 and TRBC2, the beta constant-region primer consisted of an equimolar mix of two oligonucleotides. TCRdb trimmed public reads at Q25 via fastp, called clones via MiXCR and kept in-frame beta chains. Entries that share a CDR3 protein sequence are merged under the most common genes and DNA. This sample has tens of thousands of distinct CDR3 sequences in its table, and more than 10% of those were observed once. The ten biggest clones cover 22% of the sample. The specimen sequenced was effector memory CD4+ T cells from blood. The cell subset or site label, as the study defines it: effector memory, CD45RA- CD27-. These receptors were taken from a human donor in good health.

This chain connects TRBV29-1 to TRBJ2-4, with D unclear. The ends were cut back, 2 bases at V and 6 bases at J, with 8 bases in the middle. CDR1 SQVTM and CDR2 ANQGSEA come from the germline V gene. The CDR3 runs 12 residues. CDR3 protein: CSVESGPNIQYF. The CDR3 region has the DNA TGCAGCGTTGAATCGGGCCCAAACATTCAGTACTTC.

This clonotype was recorded many times. This chain links TRBV10-3 with TRBJ2-1; TRBD2 matches 10 bases. This CDR3 is built from 16 residues. Germline loops: CDR1 ENHRY, CDR2 SYGVKD. V lost 4 bases, J lost 6 bases, and 9 bases stayed unmatched. The CDR3 region is CAISGGGLAGANEQFF. The CDR3 coding sequence is TGTGCCATCAGTGGAGGGGGGCTAGCGGGAGCCAATGAGCAGTTCTTC.

A few counts support this clonotype. The genes are TRBV6-5 and TRBJ2-1; 9 bases line up with TRBD2. This CDR3 is built from 17 residues. Germline trimming cut 7 bases from V and 9 bases from J; bases unmatched to any gene: 19. Looked up from germline, CDR1 is MNHEY and CDR2 is SVGAGI. The CDR3 DNA is TGTGCCAGCAAGTTGGGGTCGCTGCTAGCGGGGTCGAGTGAGCAGTTCTTC. As protein: CASKLGSLLAGSSEQFF.

There are a few counts of this clonotype. The chain uses TRBV4-1 and TRBJ2-2, with 8 bases that match TRBD2. The CDR3 has 18 residues. The junction had 11 bases not matched to a gene; V was cut back by 3 bases and J by 2 bases. Germline-derived CDR1 and CDR2 are MGHRA and YSYEKL. The CDR3 coding sequence is TGCGCCAGCAGCCACATAACCGGACTAGCTTTTAACACCGGGGAGCTGTTTTTT. As protein: CASSHITGLAFNTGELFF.

This clonotype appeared a few times. The rearrangement joins TRBV18 to TRBJ1-5, with 8 bases aligning to TRBD1. The V gene end was trimmed by 5 bases and the J gene end by 6 bases; junction bases not matched to a gene: 6. In germline, CDR1 is KGHSH, CDR2 LQKENI. There are 14 residues in the CDR3. The CDR3 sequence: CASSETGVSQPQHF. DNA for the CDR3: TGTGCCAGCTCAGAGACAGGGGTGAGTCAGCCCCAGCATTTT.

This clonotype was counted between two and nine times. The rearrangement joins TRBV12-3 or TRBV12-4 to TRBJ1-5; 9 bases line up with TRBD1. V gave up 5 bases and J gave up 7 bases; unmatched junction bases: 6. The CDR3 is made up of 14 amino acids. Written as DNA, the CDR3 is TGTGCCAGCAGTCGGGACAGGGTCAACCAGCCCCAGCATTTT. Translation: CASSRDRVNQPQHF.

The V and J genes are TRBV3-1 and TRBJ1-6; D remains ambiguous. The germline gives CDR1 LGHDT, CDR2 YNNKEL (reference sequence). The CDR3 loop spans 14 amino acids. Trimming pared 4 bases from V and 9 bases from J, leaving 13 bases between. As DNA, the CDR3 is TGTGCCAGCAGCCCGAGCACAGTAGGTTCACCCCTCCACTTT. Amino acids: CASSPSTVGSPLHF.

The chain has TRBV6-5 and TRBJ2-4, with 7 bases lining up with TRBD2. The V and J ends lost 6 bases and 11 bases, in that order; junction bases with no gene match: 4. The CDR3 contains 11 residues. The germline CDR1 and CDR2 sequences are MNHEY and SVGAGI. The CDR3 here is CASRTAGVQYF. The DNA of the CDR3 is TGTGCCAGCAGAACGGCGGGAGTTCAGTACTTC.

This clonotype was picked up a small number of times. The V gene is TRBV3-1, the J gene TRBJ1-2, with D hard to call. Trimming pared 8 bases from V and 0 bases from J, leaving 10 bases between. CDR3 size: 13 residues. Germline CDR1 LGHDT, CDR2 YNNKEL (reference sequence). In DNA, the CDR3 is TGTGCCAGCGCGCCTAGTACTAACTATGGCTACACCTTC. It is translated as CASAPSTNYGYTF.

Remarks on this clonotype: Given a much more abundant clone one base away, this may be a read error. The chain carries TRBV5-8 and TRBJ2-5; D not certain. This CDR3 spans 15 amino acids. The V end was cut by 0 bases, the J end by 1 base, with 10 bases between. Germline V gives CDR1 SGHTS, CDR2 YDEGEE. The CDR3 sequence is CASSLDSYPQETQYF. For the CDR3, the DNA is TGTGCCAGCAGCTTGGACAGCTATCCCCAAGAGACCCAGTACTTC.

This clonotype turned up a few times. The CDR3 reads CASSPGQGSLNSYGYTF. The DNA of the CDR3 is TGTGCCAGCAGTCCGGGACAGGGGAGTCTTAACAGCTATGGCTACACCTTC. The chain recombines TRBV5-6 with TRBJ1-2; 10 positions match TRBD1. This CDR3 spans 17 amino acids. Trimming removed 5 bases from V and 4 bases from J; junction bases left unmatched: 14. Germline-derived CDR1 and CDR2 are SGHDT and YYEEEE.

This chain connects TRBV19 to TRBJ2-6; 12 bases fit TRBD1. The CDR3 totals 19 residues. Trimming cost V 5 bases and J 2 bases; bases outside gene matches: 10. Germline CDR1 reads LNHDA; CDR2 reads SQIVND (reference sequence). In DNA, the CDR3 is TGTGCCAGTAGTCCCATGGGACAGGGGGCGCGTCCTGGGGCCAACGTCCTGACTTTC. Translated, it gives CASSPMGQGARPGANVLTF.

This clonotype was seen many times. This rearrangement joins TRBV20-1 to TRBJ1-2; TRBD1 matches 7 bases. The V and J ends lost 6 bases and 0 bases, in that order; junction bases with no gene match: 10. Germline lookup yields CDR1 DFQATT and CDR2 SNEGSKA (reference sequence). The CDR3 has 15 amino acids. CDR3 protein: CSAAGTERSNYGYTF. In DNA form, the CDR3 reads TGCAGTGCAGCCGGGACAGAACGCTCTAACTATGGCTACACCTTC.

In this sample, this clonotype turned up a few times. The V call is TRBV3-1, the J call TRBJ2-7; D gene unclear. The V end lost 1 base, the J end lost 4 bases, and 5 bases lay between the germline ends. This CDR3 comprises 12 residues. Germline V gene sequence: CDR1 LGHDT, CDR2 YNNKEL (reference sequence). This CDR3 reads CASSQVGYEQYF. CDR3 nucleotide sequence: TGTGCCAGCAGCCAAGTGGGGTACGAGCAGTACTTC.

Here the CDR3 DNA reads TGTGCCAGCAGCCACAGGACTAGCGGCCCGGGGGATGAGCAGTTCTTC. As protein: CASSHRTSGPGDEQFF. The chain is built from TRBV4-2 and TRBJ2-1; 10 bases are a match to TRBD2. Unmatched junction bases numbered 10, after V lost 3 bases and J lost 8 bases. Germline V gene sequence: CDR1 LGHNA, CDR2 YNFKEQ. CDR3 length: 16 amino acids.

Of note for this clonotype: The CDR3 does not close with the conserved phenylalanine or tryptophan, likely indicating a read error. V usage is TRBV20-1 and J usage is TRBJ2-1; unclear D gene. CDR3 length equals 11 residues. Trimming took off 1 base at V and 8 bases at J, with 6 bases between the two ends. Germline CDR1 is DFQATT and CDR2 is SNEGSKA (reference sequence). CDR3: CSARAGYEQFS. CDR3 bases: TGCAGTGCTAGAGCGGGTTATGAGCAGTTCTCC.

This clonotype appeared many times. The genes are TRBV7-3 and TRBJ2-1; TRBD2 aligns across 8 bases. Trimming at V came to 4 bases and at J to 8 bases, leaving 16 bases not matched to a gene. The CDR3 covers 17 residues. Germline V gene lookup returns CDR1 SGHTA and CDR2 FQGTGA. The CDR3 protein is CASSSEPGRAGLDEQFF. In nucleotides, the CDR3 is TGTGCCAGCAGCTCTGAACCCGGGAGGGCGGGTTTGGATGAGCAGTTCTTC.

This clonotype has ten or more counts. The V and J genes are TRBV10-3 and TRBJ1-4; tentative D call: TRBD1 (6 bases). With 6 bases removed from V and 7 bases from J, the gap between germline ends came to 12 bases. Germline CDR1 is ENHRY and CDR2 is SYGVKD. CDR3 length: 13 amino acids. In DNA, the CDR3 is TGTGCCATCAGGGACAGCGGTAGTGAAAAACTGTTTTTT. Its translation is CAIRDSGSEKLFF.

This clonotype was recorded a few times. The chain uses TRBV5-4 and TRBJ2-3; the match to TRBD2 covers 8 bases. The length of the CDR3 is 14 residues. The germline V gene has CDR1 SGHNT and CDR2 YYREEE (reference sequence). V lost 5 bases and J lost 4; bases outside the gene matches: 6. The CDR3 coding sequence is TGTGCCAGCAGAGCCGGGGGGGTGGCAGATACGCAGTATTTT. It yields the protein CASRAGGVADTQYF.

The sample holds a few counts of this clonotype. The rearrangement uses TRBV12-3 or TRBV12-4 and TRBJ2-7; weak D call: TRBD2 (6 bases). The CDR3 extends over 14 amino acids. V was pared by 5 bases and J by 2 bases, with 13 bases between. The CDR3 DNA reads as TGTGCCAGCAGTCTCCGGGACTTGGCCTACGAGCAGTACTTC. It specifies CASSLRDLAYEQYF.

This clonotype was counted ten times or more. The chain employs TRBV20-1 and TRBJ2-3; 10 nucleotides match TRBD2. V shed 4 bases and J 1 base; nucleotides not matched to a gene: 5. The CDR3 length is 15 residues. CDR1 DFQATT and CDR2 SNEGSKA come from the germline V gene (reference sequence). Here the CDR3 reads CSAITGTSGTDTQYF. CDR3 coding DNA: TGCAGTGCTATCACCGGGACTAGCGGCACAGATACGCAGTATTTT.

This clonotype was counted many times. The chain recombines TRBV9 with TRBJ2-7, with 7 positions matching TRBD2. The V gene's germline CDR1 is SGDLS and CDR2 YYNGEE. This CDR3 spans 14 amino acids. The V segment lost 0 bases and the J segment 4 bases; nucleotides outside the gene matches: 4. CDR3: CASSVESGVYEQYF. The CDR3 nucleotides read TGTGCCAGCAGCGTAGAAAGCGGGGTGTACGAGCAGTACTTC.

On this clonotype: Being one base from a much bigger clone, this may be a read error. The chain uses TRBV29-1 and TRBJ2-1, with 8 bases identical to TRBD2. Trimming took 7 bases from V and 12 from J; bases not matched to a gene: 5. The CDR3 is 10 residues long. The germline V gene encodes CDR1 SQVTM and CDR2 ANQGSEA. The CDR3 spells CSGERGRQFF. Written as DNA, the CDR3 is TGCAGCGGTGAGCGGGGGCGGCAGTTCTTC.

This chain links TRBV20-1 with TRBJ1-2; weak D call: TRBD1 (5 bases). The germline gives CDR1 DFQATT, CDR2 SNEGSKA (reference sequence). V lost 3 bases, J lost 7 bases, and 21 bases lay in between. The CDR3 runs to 15 residues. CDR3 residues: CSASPPAGTMGGYTF. The CDR3 coding sequence is TGCAGTGCTAGCCCCCCGGCCGGGACTATGGGTGGCTACACCTTC.

The sample holds many counts of this clonotype. The V gene is TRBV5-6, the J gene TRBJ1-1; D not certain. This CDR3 region has 14 residues. Germline V lookup: CDR1 SGHDT, CDR2 YYEEEE. V was clipped by 4 bases and J by 1 base, with 11 bases between them. CDR3 DNA sequence: TGTGCCAGCAGCGAATTCACCCCGAACACTGAAGCTTTCTTT. It specifies CASSEFTPNTEAFF.